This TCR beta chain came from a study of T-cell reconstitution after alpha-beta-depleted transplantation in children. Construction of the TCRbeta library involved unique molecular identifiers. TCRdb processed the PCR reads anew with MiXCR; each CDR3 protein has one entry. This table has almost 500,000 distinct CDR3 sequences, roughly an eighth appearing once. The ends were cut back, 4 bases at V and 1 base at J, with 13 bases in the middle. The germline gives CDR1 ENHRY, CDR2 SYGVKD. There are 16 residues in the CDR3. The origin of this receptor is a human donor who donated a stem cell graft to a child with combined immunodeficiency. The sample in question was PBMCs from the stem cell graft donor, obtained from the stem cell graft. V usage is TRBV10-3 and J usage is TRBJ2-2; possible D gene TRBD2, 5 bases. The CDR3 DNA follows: TGTGCCATCAGTGCCCTAAAAGCGGAGAACACCGGGGAGCTGTTTTTT. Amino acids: CAISALKAENTGELFF.